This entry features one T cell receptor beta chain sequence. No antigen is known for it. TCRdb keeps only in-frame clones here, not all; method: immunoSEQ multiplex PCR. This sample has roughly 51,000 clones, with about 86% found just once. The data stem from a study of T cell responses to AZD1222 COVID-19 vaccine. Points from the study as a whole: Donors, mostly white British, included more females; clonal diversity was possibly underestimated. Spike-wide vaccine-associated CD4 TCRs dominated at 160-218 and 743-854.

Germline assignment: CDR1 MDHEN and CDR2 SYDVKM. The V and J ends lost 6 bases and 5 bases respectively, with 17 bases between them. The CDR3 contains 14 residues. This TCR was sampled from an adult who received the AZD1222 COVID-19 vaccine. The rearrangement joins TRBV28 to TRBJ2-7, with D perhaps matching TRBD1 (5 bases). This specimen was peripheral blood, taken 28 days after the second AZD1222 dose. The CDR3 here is CASRFLGRVDEQYF. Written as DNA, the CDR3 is TGTGCCAGCAGGTTTTTGGGCAGGGTCGACGAGCAGTACTTC.